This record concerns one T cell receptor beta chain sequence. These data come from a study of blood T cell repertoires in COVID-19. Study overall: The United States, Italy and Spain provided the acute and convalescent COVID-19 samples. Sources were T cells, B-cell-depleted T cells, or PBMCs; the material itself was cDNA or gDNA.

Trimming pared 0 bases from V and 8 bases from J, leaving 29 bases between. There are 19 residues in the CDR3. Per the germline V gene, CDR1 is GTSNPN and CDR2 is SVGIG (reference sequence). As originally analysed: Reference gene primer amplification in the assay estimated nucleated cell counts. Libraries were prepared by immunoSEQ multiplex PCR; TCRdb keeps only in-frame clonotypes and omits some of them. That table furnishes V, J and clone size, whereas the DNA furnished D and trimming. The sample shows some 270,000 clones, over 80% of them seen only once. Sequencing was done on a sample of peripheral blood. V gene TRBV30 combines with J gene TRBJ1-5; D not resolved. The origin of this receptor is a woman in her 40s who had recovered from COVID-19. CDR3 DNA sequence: TGTGCCTGGAGTGTACGGTCCCACACCAGGATCCATTCTTCTGAGCCCCAGCATTTT. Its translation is CAWSVRSHTRIHSSEPQHF.